Listed below are T cell receptor beta chains from one sample, sequenced in a study of OX40 agonist ivuxolimab in advanced cancers. TCRdb keeps only in-frame clones here, not all; method: immunoSEQ multiplex PCR. The sample holds approximately 47,000 clones, about 81% seen once. Sequenced material: CD4+ or CD8+ T cells sorted from blood, taken in a trial of the OX40 agonist ivuxolimab. The receptor set was obtained from an adult with an advanced solid tumor such as melanoma, head and neck, liver or kidney cancer. The CDR3 runs from the conserved cysteine through the conserved F or W.

V gene: TRBV4-1; J gene: TRBJ2-1; CDR3 protein: CASSHLPGTGFYNEQFF
V gene: TRBV6-6; J gene: TRBJ1-2; CDR3 protein: CASSDQLFSYTF
V gene: TRBV11-3; J gene: TRBJ1-3; CDR3 protein: CASSSRVGAFGNTIYF
V gene: TRBV10-3; J gene: TRBJ1-2; CDR3 protein: CAITPDPNYGYTF
V gene: TRBV11-2; J gene: TRBJ1-1; CDR3 protein: CASSPRTGRVAGEAFF
V gene: TRBV7-9; J gene: TRBJ2-5; CDR3 protein: CASRDSETQYF
V gene: TRBV7-2; J gene: TRBJ2-7; CDR3 protein: CASSSQTSGRLYEQYF
V gene: TRBV12-5; J gene: TRBJ2-5; CDR3 protein: CASGLGLAGGPGGTQYF
V gene: TRBV2; J gene: TRBJ2-7; CDR3 protein: CATGGPGGIPSYEQYF
V gene: TRBV18; J gene: TRBJ1-5; CDR3 protein: CASSPGRQNQPQHF
V gene: TRBV7-9; J gene: TRBJ2-1; CDR3 protein: CASSSPMTGSSYNEQFF
V gene: TRBV7-9; J gene: TRBJ1-4; CDR3 protein: CASSLGLSGEKLFF
V gene: TRBV27; J gene: TRBJ2-7; CDR3 protein: CASSPGLAELYEQYF
V gene: TRBV7-2; J gene: TRBJ2-2; CDR3 protein: CASSRNRGRGRSGELFF
V gene: TRBV14; J gene: TRBJ2-1; CDR3 protein: CASSQGGGGEQFF
V gene: TRBV5-1; J gene: TRBJ2-5; CDR3 protein: CASHPGQGVWETQYF
V gene: TRBV4-3; J gene: TRBJ1-2; CDR3 protein: CASSLTTSLHYGYTF
V gene: TRBV27; J gene: TRBJ2-1; CDR3 protein: CASSLIQGDEQFF
V gene: TRBV7-3; J gene: TRBJ2-7; CDR3 protein: CASSLFWDRPYEQYF
V gene: TRBV27; J gene: TRBJ1-2; CDR3 protein: CASSPQGLEAGYTF
V gene: TRBV5-1; J gene: TRBJ2-5; CDR3 protein: CASREQGAEETQYF
V gene: TRBV29-1; J gene: TRBJ2-2; CDR3 protein: CSVEGVGTGLTGELFF
V gene: TRBV4-1; J gene: TRBJ2-6; CDR3 protein: CASSHWGSGANVLTF
V gene: TRBV5-6; J gene: TRBJ1-6; CDR3 protein: CASSQALDSPLHF
V gene: TRBV5-1; J gene: TRBJ2-5; CDR3 protein: CASSFGQGETQYF
V gene: TRBV5-1; J gene: TRBJ2-2; CDR3 protein: CASSEDWDTGELFF
V gene: TRBV5-1; J gene: TRBJ1-2; CDR3 protein: CASSFLDGKHGYTF
V gene: TRBV11-3; J gene: TRBJ2-1; CDR3 protein: CASSPRTSGEGNEQFF
V gene: TRBV10-3; J gene: TRBJ2-7; CDR3 protein: CAIRGLAGRSYEQYF
V gene: TRBV5-1; J gene: TRBJ2-5; CDR3 protein: CASSRTTGIQETQYF
V gene: TRBV19; J gene: TRBJ2-7; CDR3 protein: CASSIASGAYEQYF
V gene: TRBV30; J gene: TRBJ1-2; CDR3 protein: CAWKTGANYGYTF
V gene: TRBV29-1; J gene: TRBJ2-7; CDR3 protein: CSVDSPGNEQYF
V gene: TRBV5-5; J gene: TRBJ2-2; CDR3 protein: CASSSRGGADTGELFF
V gene: TRBV9; J gene: TRBJ1-1; CDR3 protein: CASSVGSGAEAFF
V gene: TRBV2; J gene: TRBJ1-1; CDR3 protein: CASSESLGDWGTEAFF
V gene: TRBV11-2; J gene: TRBJ1-1; CDR3 protein: CASSFEMNTEAFF
V gene: TRBV6-6; J gene: TRBJ2-5; CDR3 protein: CASSLPGAETQYF
V gene: TRBV6-5; J gene: TRBJ1-6; CDR3 protein: CASSFTSGGSPLHF
V gene: TRBV5-1; J gene: TRBJ1-1; CDR3 protein: CASSLTPGNTEAFF
V gene: TRBV12-5; J gene: TRBJ2-7; CDR3 protein: CASGLENFRTPTAYEQYF
V gene: TRBV5-5; J gene: TRBJ1-2; CDR3 protein: CASSLDSHNYGYTF
V gene: TRBV5-1; J gene: TRBJ1-2; CDR3 protein: CASSLDSVDYGYTF
V gene: TRBV2; J gene: TRBJ2-1; CDR3 protein: CASSEVWTSYNEQFF
V gene: TRBV4-1; J gene: TRBJ2-1; CDR3 protein: CASSQRFFRTGTAQTNEQFF
V gene: TRBV11-2; J gene: TRBJ1-2; CDR3 protein: CASGGENYGYTF
V gene: TRBV6-6; J gene: TRBJ2-7; CDR3 protein: CASSYTWNRNEQYF